The present T cell receptor (beta chain) was sequenced within a study of cytomegalovirus exposure and HLA in healthy donors. Study-wide results and caveats: CMV serostatus was the only recorded immune exposure for donors. In a later analysis, donors in an Asian-associated ancestry cluster reportedly had fewer N-insertions in productive TCRs than the cohort mean.

13 Jbeta primers and 60 Vbeta primers were used for the PCR. Original processing notes: In a later analysis, the count reached 74 million or so unique TCR beta chains, with roughly 9.9 million shared. Only in-frame clones appear in the TCRdb table, and some are missing; sequencing was by immunoSEQ multiplex PCR. D and trimming were read from the DNA, whereas the V and J calls and clone size are those reported in that table. The data hold some 150,000 clones, with over 70% observed a single time. Germline assignment: CDR1 SGDLS and CDR2 YYNGEE. V shed 0 bases and J shed 2 bases, with 8 bases lying between them. The length of the CDR3 is 14 residues. With respect to this clone: Antigen unknown. Distinct nucleotide sequences in the sample also encode this CDR3.

Sequencing was performed on PBMCs. The chain recombines TRBV9 with TRBJ2-5; no clear D gene. The receptor was isolated from a woman aged 40 to 50 in good health and CMV-seronegative. The DNA of the CDR3 is TGTGCCAGCAGCGTAGGAGGCAGTCAAGAGACCCAGTACTTC. Protein sequence: CASSVGGSQETQYF.